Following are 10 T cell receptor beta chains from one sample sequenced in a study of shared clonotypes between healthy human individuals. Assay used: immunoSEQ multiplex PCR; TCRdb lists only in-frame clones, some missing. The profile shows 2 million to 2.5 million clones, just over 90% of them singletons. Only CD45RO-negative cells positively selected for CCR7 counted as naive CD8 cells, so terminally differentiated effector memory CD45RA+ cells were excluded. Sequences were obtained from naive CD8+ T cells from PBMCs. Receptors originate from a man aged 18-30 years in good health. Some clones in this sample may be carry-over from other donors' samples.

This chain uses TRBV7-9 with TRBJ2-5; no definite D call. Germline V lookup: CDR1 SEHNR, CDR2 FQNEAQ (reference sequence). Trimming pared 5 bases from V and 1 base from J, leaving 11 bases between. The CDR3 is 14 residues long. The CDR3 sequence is CASSPQVGQETQYF. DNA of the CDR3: TGTGCCAGCAGCCCCCAGGTCGGCCAAGAGACCCAGTACTTC.

The CDR3 sequence is CASSEGRFNQPQHF. As DNA, the CDR3 is TGTGCCAGCAGTGAGGGGCGGTTCAATCAGCCCCAGCATTTT. The chain couples TRBV2 to TRBJ1-5, with D possibly being TRBD1 (5 bases). CDR3 size: 14 residues. V was shortened by 3 bases and J by 3 bases, with 9 bases between the two germline ends. Per the germline V gene, CDR1 is SNHLY and CDR2 is FYNNEI.

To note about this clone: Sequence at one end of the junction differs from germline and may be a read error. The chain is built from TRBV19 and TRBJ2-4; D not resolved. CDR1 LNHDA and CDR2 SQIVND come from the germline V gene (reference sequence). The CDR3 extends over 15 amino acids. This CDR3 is CASSIDFVGKNIQCF. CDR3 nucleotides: TGTGCCAGTAGTATAGATTTCGTCGGCAAAAACATTCAGTGCTTC.

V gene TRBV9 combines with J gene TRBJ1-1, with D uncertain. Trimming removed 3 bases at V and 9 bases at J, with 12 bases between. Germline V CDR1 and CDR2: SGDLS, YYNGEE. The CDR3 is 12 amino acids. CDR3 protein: CASSDGGNQAFF. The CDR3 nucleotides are TGTGCCAGCAGCGACGGCGGGAACCAAGCTTTCTTT.

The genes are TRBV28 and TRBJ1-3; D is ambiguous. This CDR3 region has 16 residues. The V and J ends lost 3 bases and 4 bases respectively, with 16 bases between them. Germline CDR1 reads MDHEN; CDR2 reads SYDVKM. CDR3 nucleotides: TGTGCCAGCAGTTTGGGTCGACTCTTTAAGGGAAACACCATATATTTT. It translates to CASSLGRLFKGNTIYF.

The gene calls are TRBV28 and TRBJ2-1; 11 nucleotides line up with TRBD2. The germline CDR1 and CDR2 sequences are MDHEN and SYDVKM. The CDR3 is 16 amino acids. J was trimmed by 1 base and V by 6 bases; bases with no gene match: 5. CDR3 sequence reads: CASRPGLAVSYNEQFF. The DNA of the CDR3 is TGTGCCAGCAGGCCGGGACTAGCGGTATCCTACAATGAGCAGTTCTTC.

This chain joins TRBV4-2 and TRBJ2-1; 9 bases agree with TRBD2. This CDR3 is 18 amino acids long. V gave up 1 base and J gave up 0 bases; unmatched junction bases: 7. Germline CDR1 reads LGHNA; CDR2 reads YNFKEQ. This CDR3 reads CASSQGPRSGSSYNEQFF. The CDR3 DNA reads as TGTGCCAGCAGCCAAGGCCCCCGTAGCGGGAGCTCCTACAATGAGCAGTTCTTC.

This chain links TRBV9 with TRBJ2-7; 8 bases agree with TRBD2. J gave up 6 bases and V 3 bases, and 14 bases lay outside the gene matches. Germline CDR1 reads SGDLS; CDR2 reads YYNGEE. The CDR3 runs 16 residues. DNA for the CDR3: TGTGCCAGCAGCGCCCCGTCACTAGCGGACCCCACCGAGCAGTACTTC. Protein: CASSAPSLADPTEQYF.

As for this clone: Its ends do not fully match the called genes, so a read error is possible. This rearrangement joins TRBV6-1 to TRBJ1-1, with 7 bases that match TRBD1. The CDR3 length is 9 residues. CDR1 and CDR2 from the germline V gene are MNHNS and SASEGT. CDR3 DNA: TGTGCCAGCAGCGGTACGGGACAGTTT. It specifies CASSGTGQF.

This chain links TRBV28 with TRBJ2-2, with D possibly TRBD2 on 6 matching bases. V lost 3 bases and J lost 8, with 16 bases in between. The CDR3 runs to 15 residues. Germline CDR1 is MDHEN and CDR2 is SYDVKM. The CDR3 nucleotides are TGTGCCAGCAGTTTTTTCTCGTCGGGGGAGGGGGAGCTGTTTTTT. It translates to CASSFFSSGEGELFF.